Each of the 29 T cell receptor beta chains below was sequenced from the same sample in a study of blood T cell repertoires in COVID-19. The table came from immunoSEQ multiplex PCR; TCRdb's copy has only in-frame clones and leaves some out. This table has over 65,000 clones, approximately 90% appearing once. Sequencing input: peripheral blood. Every receptor here comes from a man aged 50-59 years with active COVID-19.

The chain has TRBV9 and TRBJ2-1; 14 bases are a match to TRBD2. CDR1 and CDR2 (germline): SGDLS, YYNGEE. V lost 0 bases and J lost 0; bases outside the gene matches: 11. The CDR3 is 21 residues long. The CDR3 DNA sequence: TGTGCCAGCAGCGTAGCCACATGGACTAGCGGGGGGCCGAGCTCCTACAATGAGCAGTTCTTC. The encoded protein is CASSVATWTSGGPSSYNEQFF.

This clone was found once. The chain links TRBV19 to TRBJ2-3; the match to TRBD2 covers 8 bases. The germline gives CDR1 LNHDA, CDR2 SQIVND (reference sequence). Trimming at V came to 5 bases and at J to 3 bases, leaving 13 bases not matched to a gene. The CDR3 runs to 17 residues. The CDR3 region has the DNA TGTGCCAGTAGTTCCCGGGAGGGGGTGTATGGAACAGATACGCAGTATTTT. Its translation is CASSSREGVYGTDTQYF.

This chain joins TRBV7-8 and TRBJ2-7, with TRBD1 identical over 7 bases. CDR1 and CDR2 (germline): SGHVS, FQNEAQ. J gave up 6 bases and V 1 base, and 12 bases lay outside the gene matches. The CDR3 is made up of 16 amino acids. The CDR3 sequence: CASSLVRVRGNGEQYF. The CDR3 coding sequence is TGTGCCAGCAGCTTAGTGAGGGTCAGGGGGAACGGCGAGCAGTACTTC.

The table lists this clone with a count of one. The rearrangement uses TRBV3-1 (or the pseudogene TRBV3-2) and TRBJ2-7; D may be TRBD2 (6 bases). V was trimmed by 4 bases and J by 2 bases, leaving 12 bases between them. This CDR3 is 14 amino acids long. CDR1 is LGHDT and CDR2 is YNNKEL in the germline V gene (reference sequence). This CDR3 reads CASSRSAGPYEQYF. The CDR3 DNA reads TGTGCCAGCAGCCGTAGCGCGGGACCCTACGAGCAGTACTTC.

The genes are TRBV24-1 and TRBJ2-5; D gene uncertain. V was clipped by 5 bases and J by 4 bases, with 7 bases between them. The CDR3 consists of 12 residues. CDR1 and CDR2 (germline): KGHDR, SFDVKD. CDR3 region: CATSGPGETQYF. The CDR3 nucleotides read TGTGCCACCAGTGGCCCGGGAGAGACCCAGTACTTC.

On this clone itself: The sample contains more than one DNA sequence encoding this CDR3. The chain links TRBV28 to TRBJ1-1, with 7 bases identical to TRBD1. The CDR3 runs 14 residues. Germline loops: CDR1 MDHEN, CDR2 SYDVKM. The junction had 3 bases not matched to a gene; V was cut back by 5 bases and J by 0 bases. The CDR3 DNA reads as TGTGCCAGCAGTCGACAGGGACTGAACACTGAAGCTTTCTTT. It yields the protein CASSRQGLNTEAFF.

The CDR3: CASSSPGGNTDTQYF. The CDR3 nucleotides read TGTGCCAGCAGTTCGCCGGGGGGGAACACAGATACGCAGTATTTT. The chain links TRBV28 to TRBJ2-3; TRBD2 agrees at 8 bases. The trim removed 4 bases at V and 2 bases at J, leaving 5 bases unmatched. The CDR3 length is 15 residues. CDR1 is MDHEN, CDR2 SYDVKM, per germline.

V usage is TRBV2 and J usage is TRBJ2-3, with a tentative D call TRBD1 (6 bases). The CDR3 is made up of 15 amino acids. Per the germline V gene, CDR1 is SNHLY and CDR2 is FYNNEI. The V end lost 10 bases, the J end lost 2 bases, and 19 bases lay between the germline ends. The CDR3 DNA is TGTGCCACCAGGTTCGATGGACAGAACACAGATACGCAGTATTTT. Translating it yields CATRFDGQNTDTQYF.

In its sample, this clone was seen a few times. The V call is TRBV24-1, the J call TRBJ2-5; 7 positions match TRBD1. Trimming removed 1 base from V and 2 bases from J; junction bases left unmatched: 3. Germline V gene lookup returns CDR1 KGHDR and CDR2 SFDVKD. The CDR3 loop spans 15 amino acids. CDR3 protein: CATSDFATGQETQYF. In DNA, the CDR3 is TGTGCCACCAGTGATTTTGCGACAGGGCAAGAGACCCAGTACTTC.

This clone was counted once. The V gene is TRBV6-2 or TRBV6-3, the J gene TRBJ2-7; 11 positions match TRBD2. V lost 6 bases and J lost 1; bases outside the gene matches: 14. Germline CDR1 is MNHEY and CDR2 is SVGEGT. This CDR3 comprises 18 residues. The CDR3 is CASSRRTSGLPTSYEQYF. CDR3 sequence (DNA): TGTGCCAGCAGCCGACGGACTAGCGGGTTACCAACATCCTACGAGCAGTACTTC.

The V and J genes are TRBV14 and TRBJ2-1, with TRBD2 identical over 10 bases. The CDR3 extends over 16 amino acids. Germline V gene data show CDR1 as SGHDN and CDR2 as FVKESK. The V segment lost 1 base and the J segment 7 bases; nucleotides outside the gene matches: 7. CDR3 amino acids: CASSQVGLAGENEQFF. The CDR3 DNA sequence: TGTGCCAGCAGCCAAGTCGGGCTAGCGGGGGAAAATGAGCAGTTCTTC.

The chain uses TRBV4-1 and TRBJ1-6, with D maybe TRBD1 (5 bases). The length of the CDR3 is 16 residues. Germline V gene sequence: CDR1 MGHRA, CDR2 YSYEKL. Trimming pared 4 bases from V and 8 bases from J, leaving 18 bases between. The CDR3 sequence: CASSPPFRQTDSPLHF. The CDR3 DNA is TGCGCCAGCAGCCCCCCGTTTCGACAGACCGATTCACCCCTCCACTTT.

The chain combines TRBV13 with TRBJ1-5, with 9 bases lining up with TRBD1. V trimming: 5 bases; J trimming: 2 bases; junction bases outside the gene matches: 10. Germline V gene lookup returns CDR1 PRHDT and CDR2 FYEKMQ (reference sequence). The CDR3 contains 17 residues. CDR3 residues: CASSMTGGRWGNQPQHF. The CDR3 nucleotides are TGTGCCAGCAGCATGACAGGGGGGAGGTGGGGCAATCAGCCCCAGCATTTT.

The chain recombines TRBV28 with TRBJ2-1; D may be TRBD1 (5 bases). Trimming cost V 3 bases and J 10 bases, with 13 bases left between them. The CDR3 spans 13 residues. Germline CDR1 is MDHEN and CDR2 is SYDVKM. The CDR3: CASSFPGQAEQFF. CDR3 nucleotides: TGTGCCAGCAGTTTCCCAGGGCAAGCAGAGCAGTTCTTC.

V and J are TRBV5-1 and TRBJ2-5, with 13 bases matching TRBD2. V shed 4 bases and J 4 bases; nucleotides not matched to a gene: 7. The CDR3 runs to 16 residues. Per the germline V gene, CDR1 is SGHRS and CDR2 is YFSETQ. The CDR3 loop reads CASSTGLAGERETQYF. The CDR3 DNA reads TGCGCCAGCAGCACAGGACTAGCGGGAGAGAGAGAGACCCAGTACTTC.

The genes are TRBV3-1 (or the pseudogene TRBV3-2) and TRBJ2-2; 7 bases map to TRBD2. The J segment lost 2 bases and the V segment lost 2 bases, leaving 8 bases of the junction unmatched. The CDR3 has 17 residues. CDR1 is LGHDT and CDR2 is YNNKEL in the germline V gene (reference sequence). The CDR3: CASSQFVGGGNTGELFF. The CDR3 coding sequence is TGTGCCAGCAGCCAATTCGTCGGCGGGGGAAACACCGGGGAGCTGTTTTTT.

The chain is built from TRBV19 and TRBJ1-2; D ambiguous. V lost 7 bases and J lost 6, with 21 bases in between. The CDR3 is made up of 15 amino acids. The germline V gene encodes CDR1 LNHDA and CDR2 SQIVND (reference sequence). The CDR3 coding sequence is TGTGCCAGTACCGAGCCTCCGGGCGGGGTTGATGGCTACACCTTC. Residues: CASTEPPGGVDGYTF.

This clone was detected only a few times. The chain recombines TRBV4-1 with TRBJ2-7; the D gene is possibly TRBD1 (6 bases). V was cut by 4 bases and J by 1 base, with 17 bases left in between. This CDR3 has 16 amino acids. Per the germline V gene, CDR1 is MGHRA and CDR2 is YSYEKL. The CDR3, as DNA: TGCGCCAGCAGCCGGAACAGGGCCGGCGGGTCCTACGAGCAGTACTTC. Translating gives CASSRNRAGGSYEQYF.

V gene TRBV12-3 or TRBV12-4 combines with J gene TRBJ2-7, with TRBD1 as a possible D gene (5 bases). V was trimmed by 5 bases and J by 2 bases, leaving 7 bases between them. The CDR3 extends over 12 amino acids. DNA of the CDR3: TGTGCCAGCAGTAGGGGCGCCTACGAGCAGTACTTC. Its protein product is CASSRGAYEQYF.

The CDR3 DNA is TGCGCCAGCAGCAAAGGGGCCCATAGCACAGATACGCAGTATTTT. Its translation is CASSKGAHSTDTQYF. The genes are TRBV5-1 and TRBJ2-3, with a weak D call TRBD1 (5 bases). CDR1 and CDR2 (germline): SGHRS, YFSETQ. This CDR3 is built from 15 residues. V lost 4 bases to trimming and J lost 0 bases, with 12 bases between them.

The CDR3 DNA reads TGTGCCAGCAGCTTATGGCCTCAAGAGACCCAGTACTTC. This sequence encodes CASSLWPQETQYF. The chain couples TRBV5-6 to TRBJ2-5; D is ambiguous. V was shortened by 2 bases and J by 2 bases, with 7 bases between the two germline ends. The germline gives CDR1 SGHDT, CDR2 YYEEEE. CDR3 length: 13 residues.

The gene calls are TRBV28 and TRBJ2-2; D uncertain. V was trimmed by 7 bases and J by 1 base, leaving 10 bases between them. This CDR3 contains 14 residues. Per the germline V gene, CDR1 is MDHEN and CDR2 is SYDVKM. The CDR3 sequence: CASTSPGNTGELFF. The CDR3 DNA sequence: TGTGCCAGCACGTCGCCAGGGAACACCGGGGAGCTGTTTTTT.

The CDR3 spells CASTGATEAFF. In nucleotides, the CDR3 is TGTGCCAGCACAGGGGCCACTGAAGCTTTCTTT. The chain couples TRBV6-5 to TRBJ1-1; perhaps TRBD1 as D (6 bases). The V end was cut by 7 bases, the J end by 4 bases, with 7 bases between. This CDR3 contains 11 residues. Germline CDR1 MNHEY, CDR2 SVGAGI.

V is TRBV28 and J is TRBJ2-6; tentative D call: TRBD2 (6 bases). The V end was cut by 0 bases, the J end by 0 bases, with 12 bases between. The CDR3 is 18 amino acids. CDR1 and CDR2 from the germline V gene are MDHEN and SYDVKM. CDR3 nucleotide sequence: TGTGCCAGCAGTTTATGGGGACTCAGGACCTCTGGGGCCAACGTCCTGACTTTC. This sequence encodes CASSLWGLRTSGANVLTF.

J is TRBJ2-7 and V is TRBV7-3, with D possibly TRBD1 on 5 matching bases. Trimming stripped 2 bases from V and 7 bases from J, with 15 bases between. The CDR3 is 14 amino acids. Germline V CDR1 and CDR2: SGHTA, FQGTGA. CDR3 residues: CASSLLAQGEEQYF. Here the CDR3 DNA reads TGTGCCAGCAGCTTATTAGCCCAGGGTGAAGAGCAGTACTTC.

This sequence joins TRBV12-3 or TRBV12-4 and TRBJ2-7; 7 positions match TRBD1. The CDR3 has 12 amino acids. Trimming cost V 1 base and J 7 bases; bases outside gene matches: 1. The CDR3 sequence is CASSLGTGEQYF. CDR3 in DNA: TGTGCCAGCAGTTTAGGGACAGGTGAGCAGTACTTC.

The gene calls are TRBV7-2 and TRBJ1-1, with 8 bases matching TRBD1. The CDR3 runs 17 residues. V gave up 0 bases and J gave up 5 bases; unmatched junction bases: 11. Germline CDR1 SGHTA, CDR2 FQGNSA. The CDR3 protein is CASSLAAAGGFGTEAFF. CDR3 nucleotides: TGTGCCAGCAGCTTAGCAGCGGCAGGGGGCTTCGGGACTGAAGCTTTCTTT.

V and J are TRBV6-6 and TRBJ1-1, with D possibly TRBD1 on 6 matching bases. This CDR3 has 15 residues. V was trimmed by 4 bases and J by 1 base, leaving 13 bases between them. Looked up from germline, CDR1 is MNHNY and CDR2 is SVGAGI (reference sequence). CDR3 nucleotide sequence: TGTGCCAGCAGTTCCACGGGGGGACAGAACACTGAAGCTTTCTTT. Amino acids: CASSSTGGQNTEAFF.

CDR3 loop: CAWSPSSYEQYF. The DNA of the CDR3 is TGTGCCTGGAGTCCCTCTAGCTACGAGCAGTACTTC. The gene calls are TRBV30 and TRBJ2-7, with D hard to call. Per germline, CDR1 GTSNPN and CDR2 SVGIG (reference sequence). The CDR3 consists of 12 residues. Deletions cut 2 bases from V and 3 bases from J, with 8 bases between.